Following are 32 T cell receptor beta chains from one sample sequenced in a study of shared clonotypes between healthy human individuals. Using immunoSEQ multiplex PCR, the repertoire was profiled, and TCRdb retains in-frame clones only, with some absent. The sample lists 450,000 to 650,000 clones, about 80% occurring once. The sequenced material came from PBMCs. Every receptor here comes from a woman in her forties in good health. Some clones in this sample may be carry-over from other donors' samples.

The chain joins TRBV30 to TRBJ2-7, with TRBD2 as a possible D gene (6 bases). This CDR3 spans 17 amino acids. Germline V gene sequence: CDR1 GTSNPN, CDR2 SVGIG (reference sequence). V dropped 1 base and J dropped 0 bases, with 19 bases sitting between them. Here the CDR3 reads CAWSGPVGSGYSYEQYF. DNA of the CDR3: TGTGCCTGGAGTGGCCCCGTTGGGAGCGGGTACTCCTACGAGCAGTACTTC.

This chain uses TRBV19 with TRBJ1-5; 9 bases are a match to TRBD1. CDR1 is LNHDA, CDR2 SQIVND, per germline (reference sequence). V lost 4 bases, J lost 2 bases, and 6 bases stayed unmatched. This CDR3 has 16 amino acids. In nucleotides, the CDR3 is TGTGCCAGTAGTACTCAACAGGGGGCGGGCAATCAGCCCCAGCATTTT. Translated, it gives CASSTQQGAGNQPQHF.

This clone was detected ten times or more. The V gene is TRBV6-5, the J gene TRBJ2-2; 9 bases map to TRBD1. Germline V gives CDR1 MNHEY, CDR2 SVGAGI. V dropped 9 bases and J dropped 4; count of bases not matched to a gene: 9. The CDR3 contains 15 residues. The CDR3 loop reads CASSGTGKGTGELFF. The CDR3 region has the DNA TGTGCCAGTTCCGGGACAGGGAAGGGCACCGGGGAGCTGTTTTTT.

V gene TRBV4-2 combines with J gene TRBJ2-7; a possible D gene is TRBD2 (5 bases). CDR3 size: 14 residues. The germline V gene encodes CDR1 LGHNA and CDR2 YNFKEQ. V was shortened by 0 bases and J by 3 bases, with 9 bases between the two germline ends. CDR3 amino acids: CASSQDAGRYEQYF. The CDR3 coding sequence is TGTGCCAGCAGCCAAGATGCGGGCCGCTACGAGCAGTACTTC.

In the case of this clone: Other DNA sequences in this specimen translate into the identical CDR3. V gene TRBV30 combines with J gene TRBJ2-7; 10 bases are shared with TRBD2. V dropped 2 bases and J dropped 5; count of bases not matched to a gene: 6. This CDR3 has 14 residues. CDR1 and CDR2 (germline): GTSNPN, SVGIG (reference sequence). In nucleotides, the CDR3 is TGTGCCTGGAGTCCTGGGCTAGCGGGAGACGAGCAGTACTTC. This sequence encodes CAWSPGLAGDEQYF.

V and J are TRBV11-2 and TRBJ2-5; TRBD2 aligns across 10 bases. After removal of 5 bases from V and 3 bases from J, the junction contained 9 bases not matched to a gene. Germline assignment: CDR1 SGHAT and CDR2 FQNNGV. CDR3 length: 16 amino acids. The CDR3 loop is CASSPSGSGGEETQYF. The CDR3 coding sequence is TGTGCCAGCAGCCCGAGCGGGAGCGGGGGGGAAGAGACCCAGTACTTC.

The J gene is TRBJ2-5, the V gene TRBV4-2, with D possibly being TRBD2 (6 bases). Trimming took off 1 base at V and 5 bases at J, with 17 bases between the two ends. The CDR3 is made up of 16 amino acids. Germline V gene lookup returns CDR1 LGHNA and CDR2 YNFKEQ. CDR3 coding DNA: TGTGCCAGCAGCCAAGTTGGAGGGTCGGGGCGGGAGACCCAGTACTTC. This codes for CASSQVGGSGRETQYF.

The chain employs TRBV18 and TRBJ2-1; 8 bases fit TRBD2. CDR1 is KGHSH and CDR2 is LQKENI in the germline V gene. This CDR3 contains 17 residues. The J segment lost 0 bases and the V segment lost 1 base, leaving 5 bases of the junction unmatched. The CDR3 sequence is CASSPQSGGISYNEQFF. For the CDR3, the DNA is TGTGCCAGCTCACCACAGAGCGGGGGCATCTCCTACAATGAGCAGTTCTTC.

The table lists this clone with a count of one. With a far larger clone one base away, a read error is the likely cause. Other nucleotide sequences in the sample specify the same CDR3. The chain couples TRBV30 to TRBJ2-1; TRBD1 agrees at 7 bases. The CDR3 has 13 residues. The trim removed 1 base at V and 4 bases at J, leaving 1 base unmatched. The V gene's germline CDR1 is GTSNPN and CDR2 SVGIG (reference sequence). CDR3 in amino acids: CAWSGDSYNEQFF. The CDR3, as DNA: TGTGCCTGGAGTGGGGACAGTTACAATGAGCAGTTCTTC. The whole variable domain, remainder taken from reference TRBV30 and TRBJ2-1, is SQTIHQWPATLVQPVGSPLSLECTVEGTSNPNLYWYRQAAGRGLQLLFYSVGIGQISSEVPQNLSASRPQDRQFILSSKKLLLSDSGFYLCAWSGDSYNEQFFGPGTRLTVL.

V and J are TRBV19 and TRBJ2-1; TRBD1 might be the D (5 bases). The germline V gene encodes CDR1 LNHDA and CDR2 SQIVND (reference sequence). Trimming removed 1 base at V and 6 bases at J, with 16 bases between. The CDR3 totals 16 residues. CDR3 loop: CASSIGGQGAFNEQFF. Here the CDR3 DNA reads TGTGCCAGTAGTATAGGTGGGCAGGGCGCTTTCAATGAGCAGTTCTTC.

V usage is TRBV7-3 and J usage is TRBJ1-2; D gene ambiguous. Germline V gene data show CDR1 as SGHTA and CDR2 as FQGTGA. CDR3 size: 13 residues. V lost 2 bases and J 4 bases, leaving 8 bases between the germline ends. This CDR3 reads CASSLGRTYGYTF. The CDR3 DNA follows: TGTGCCAGCAGCTTAGGGCGAACCTATGGCTACACCTTC.

CDR3: CASSLLAPMAGGEDTQYF. The DNA of the CDR3 is TGCGCCAGCAGCTTGTTGGCCCCGATGGCGGGAGGGGAGGATACGCAGTATTTT. This sequence joins TRBV5-1 and TRBJ2-3; TRBD2 agrees at 9 bases. The CDR3 totals 18 residues. Losses at the gene ends were 1 base for V and 6 bases for J; bases not matched to a gene: 15. Germline assignment: CDR1 SGHRS and CDR2 YFSETQ.

This clone was found once. V usage is TRBV19 and J usage is TRBJ1-2; D uncertain. This CDR3 spans 15 amino acids. The V gene's germline CDR1 is LNHDA and CDR2 SQIVND (reference sequence). The germline V and J ends were trimmed by 2 bases and 6 bases, with 16 bases remaining between them. The CDR3 loop is CASSITQPIIHGYTF. CDR3 in DNA: TGTGCCAGTAGTATAACGCAGCCTATCATCCATGGCTACACCTTC.

The gene calls are TRBV29-1 and TRBJ2-5; D gene unclear. Germline lookup yields CDR1 SQVTM and CDR2 ANQGSEA. This CDR3 is built from 11 residues. Trimming pared 7 bases from V and 4 bases from J, leaving 10 bases between. The CDR3 spells CSALTSETQYF. The CDR3, as DNA: TGCAGCGCACTTACCTCAGAGACCCAGTACTTC.

This clone was seen just once. This chain links TRBV21-1 with TRBJ2-2; the D call of TRBD2 is as the table states it, not checked on the DNA. TRBV21-1 is marked as a pseudogene. CDR3 length: 18 residues. CDR3 DNA: TGTGCCAGCAGCAAAGCAGGGCTGGCGGGAGAAAGCACCGGGGAGCTGTTTTTT. This sequence encodes CASSKAGLAGESTGELFF.

The chain links TRBV18 to TRBJ2-7, with TRBD1 matching 12 bases. In germline, CDR1 is KGHSH, CDR2 LQKENI. Trimming removed 5 bases from V and 6 bases from J; junction bases left unmatched: 11. This CDR3 region has 16 residues. CDR3 sequence reads: CASSSSRDRGLLEQYF. CDR3 coding DNA: TGTGCCAGCTCATCTAGCCGGGACAGGGGGCTACTCGAGCAGTACTTC.

The V call is TRBV28, the J call TRBJ1-5, with 8 bases aligning to TRBD1. Germline loops: CDR1 MDHEN, CDR2 SYDVKM. The ends lost 6 bases at V and 3 bases at J; junction bases unmatched: 4. This CDR3 region has 14 residues. The CDR3 loop is CASRTGGTNQPQHF. The CDR3, as DNA: TGTGCCAGCAGAACAGGGGGGACCAATCAGCCCCAGCATTTT.

This clone has a handful of counts. The genes are TRBV28 and TRBJ1-4; D not certain. The CDR3 runs to 12 residues. The germline CDR1 and CDR2 sequences are MDHEN and SYDVKM. V lost 5 bases, J lost 8 bases, and 9 bases lay in between. CDR3 protein: CASSPNREKLFF. CDR3 DNA sequence: TGTGCCAGCAGTCCTAACCGGGAAAAACTGTTTTTT. Variable domain in full (rest from reference TRBV28 and TRBJ1-4): DVKVTQSSRYLVKRTGEKVFLECVQDMDHENMFWYRQDPGLGLRLIYFSYDVKMKEKGDIPEGYSVSREKKERFSLILESASTNQTSMYLCASSPNREKLFFGSGTQLSVL.

As concerns this clone: This may stem from a read error, because a much larger clone lies one nucleotide away. The chain links TRBV28 to TRBJ2-5; 7 bases line up with TRBD1. The end of the DNA fits TRBJ2-7 better, so the J call may be wrong. CDR3 length: 13 amino acids. Germline V CDR1 and CDR2: MDHEN, SYDVKM. The CDR3 nucleotides are TGTGCCAGCAGTACGACAGGGTCCTACGAGCAGTACTTC. Translation gives CASSTTGSYEQYF.

V gene TRBV6-6 combines with J gene TRBJ2-7; D remains ambiguous. CDR1 MNHNY and CDR2 SVGAGI come from the germline V gene (reference sequence). The CDR3 sequence is 13 residues long. V lost 7 bases and J 1 base, leaving 11 bases between the germline ends. The DNA of the CDR3 is TGTGCCAGCACCCCGGACGGATCCTACGAGCAGTACTTC. Amino acids: CASTPDGSYEQYF.

The rearrangement uses TRBV10-3 and TRBJ2-7; tentatively, D is TRBD2 (6 bases). CDR1 and CDR2 (germline): ENHRY, SYGVKD. V gave up 0 bases and J gave up 0 bases, with 15 bases separating them. The CDR3 contains 17 residues. DNA for the CDR3: TGTGCCATCAGTGAGTCGGCGGGACGGGAGCGCTCCTACGAGCAGTACTTC. This codes for CAISESAGRERSYEQYF.

The sample holds many counts of this clone. This same CDR3 is encoded by further DNA sequences in the sample. The CDR3 here is CASSPSVGSNQPQHF. CDR3 DNA: TGTGCCAGCAGCCCATCCGTGGGGAGCAATCAGCCCCAGCATTTT. This chain uses TRBV25-1 with TRBJ1-5; D remains ambiguous. V was shortened by 6 bases and J by 1 base, with 13 bases between the two germline ends. The CDR3 has 15 residues. The germline gives CDR1 MGHDK, CDR2 SYGVNS. Supplemented by reference TRBV25-1 and TRBJ1-5, the full variable domain reads EADIYQTPRYLVIGTGKKITLECSQTMGHDKMYWYQQDPGMELHLIHYSYGVNSTEKGDLSSESTVSRIRTEHFPLTLESARPSHTSQYLCASSPSVGSNQPQHFGDGTRLSIL.

The V and J genes are TRBV9 and TRBJ2-1; 9 bases match TRBD2. Germline CDR1 reads SGDLS; CDR2 reads YYNGEE. The J segment lost 2 bases and the V segment lost 0 bases, leaving 15 bases of the junction unmatched. CDR3 length: 20 amino acids. CDR3 amino acids: CASSVVAGGPSSEAYNEQFF. The CDR3 nucleotides are TGTGCCAGCAGCGTAGTCGCGGGAGGGCCCAGCTCGGAGGCCTACAATGAGCAGTTCTTC.

About this clone: Only one base separates this from a far larger clonotype, so it likely reflects a read error. V is TRBV2 and J is TRBJ1-2, with 12 bases matching TRBD1. This CDR3 comprises 15 residues. The germline CDR1 and CDR2 sequences are SNHLY and FYNNEI. CDR3 coding DNA: TGTGCCAGCAGGCGGGACAGGGGGCTCATCTATAGCTACACCTTC. Protein product: CASRRDRGLIYSYTF.

This chain links TRBV10-2 with TRBJ1-4; possibly TRBD1 for D (6 bases). The V end was cut by 6 bases, the J end by 1 base, with 12 bases between. The CDR3 totals 15 residues. CDR1 is WSHSY, CDR2 SAAADI, per germline. CDR3 amino acids: CASSPEGGTNEKLFF. The CDR3 DNA sequence: TGCGCCAGCAGCCCCGAGGGGGGAACTAATGAAAAACTGTTTTTT.

On this clone: This clone may be a read error of a much larger clone one base away. V and J are TRBV7-8 and TRBJ2-7, with a weak D call TRBD1 (5 bases). The CDR3 is 14 amino acids. In germline, CDR1 is SGHVS, CDR2 FQNEAQ. The V end was cut by 5 bases, the J end by 4 bases, with 15 bases between. The CDR3 DNA sequence: TGTGCCAGCAGCACCTACAGGTGGCGTTACGAGCAGTACTTC. Residues: CASSTYRWRYEQYF. The variable domain in full, with the rest retrieved from reference TRBV7-8 and TRBJ2-7, is GAGVSQSPRYKVAKRGQDVALRCDPISGHVSLFWYQQALGQGPEFLTYFQNEAQLDKSGLPSDRFFAERPEGSVSTLKIQRTQQEDSAVYLCASSTYRWRYEQYFGPGTRLTVT.

This chain uses TRBV18 with TRBJ2-1, with D possibly TRBD1 on 6 matching bases. V was pared by 1 base and J by 2 bases, with 18 bases between. Germline V gene lookup returns CDR1 KGHSH and CDR2 LQKENI. This CDR3 has 18 amino acids. CDR3 protein: CASSPRPPTGIPYNEQFF. CDR3 coding DNA: TGTGCCAGCTCACCACGGCCCCCGACAGGAATACCCTACAATGAGCAGTTCTTC.

This chain links TRBV4-2 with TRBJ2-7, with D unresolved. Germline V gene lookup returns CDR1 LGHNA and CDR2 YNFKEQ. This CDR3 region has 15 residues. Between the trimmed V and J ends, which lost 3 bases and 0 bases, there was a span of 12 bases. This chain's CDR3 is CASSQVIRSSYEQYF. As DNA, the CDR3 is TGTGCCAGCAGCCAGGTCATTCGGAGCTCCTACGAGCAGTACTTC.

J is TRBJ2-3 and V is TRBV28, with TRBD1 as a possible D gene (5 bases). CDR1 is MDHEN and CDR2 is SYDVKM in the germline V gene. The germline V and J ends were trimmed by 10 bases and 1 base, with 15 bases remaining between them. There are 14 residues in the CDR3. The CDR3 reads CATHLQGGTDTQYF. The CDR3 coding sequence is TGTGCCACCCACCTTCAGGGCGGCACAGATACGCAGTATTTT.

Comments on this clone: With a much larger clone just one base away, this may be a read error. The chain has TRBV18 and TRBJ2-1; perhaps D is TRBD1 or TRBD2 (6 bases each). CDR1 is KGHSH and CDR2 is LQKENI in the germline V gene. The CDR3 covers 16 residues. The CDR3 here is CASSPPSGGGHKEQFF. CDR3 in DNA: TGTGCCAGCTCACCACCGTCCGGGGGCGGCCACAAAGAGCAGTTCTTC.

V is TRBV6-6 and J is TRBJ2-1; D uncertain. Per germline, CDR1 MNHNY and CDR2 SVGAGI (reference sequence). The V end lost 0 bases, the J end lost 2 bases, and 5 bases lay between the germline ends. The CDR3 is made up of 14 amino acids. CDR3 loop: CASSYSPAYNEQFF. CDR3 nucleotides: TGTGCCAGCAGTTACTCGCCAGCCTACAATGAGCAGTTCTTC.

The chain combines TRBV4-1 with TRBJ2-7; 10 bases are a match to TRBD2. The ends lost 3 bases at V and 0 bases at J; junction bases unmatched: 5. The CDR3 is 16 residues long. CDR1 is MGHRA, CDR2 YSYEKL, per germline. The CDR3 DNA follows: TGCGCCAGCAGCCAGGGTAGCGGGAGGCTCTCCTACGAGCAGTACTTC. Translation gives CASSQGSGRLSYEQYF.